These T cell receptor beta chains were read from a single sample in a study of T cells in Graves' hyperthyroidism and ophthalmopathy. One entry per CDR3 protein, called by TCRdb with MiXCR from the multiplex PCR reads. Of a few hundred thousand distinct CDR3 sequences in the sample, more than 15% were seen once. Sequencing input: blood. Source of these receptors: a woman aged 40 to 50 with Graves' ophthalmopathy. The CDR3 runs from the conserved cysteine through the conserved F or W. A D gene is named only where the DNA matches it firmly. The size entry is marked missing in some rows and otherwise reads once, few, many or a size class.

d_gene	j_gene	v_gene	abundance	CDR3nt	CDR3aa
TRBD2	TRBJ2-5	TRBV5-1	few	TGCGCCAGCAGCTTGGATGGTAGCGGGAGGCGTGAGACCCAGTACTTC	CASSLDGSGRRETQYF
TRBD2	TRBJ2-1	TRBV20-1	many	TGCAGTGCCGCGGCACGCGGGAGAAGTGAGCAGTTCTTC	CSAAARGRSEQFF
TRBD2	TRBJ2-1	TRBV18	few	TGTGCCAGCTCACCAGGACTAGCGGCCTCCCCCGAGCAGTTCTTC	CASSPGLAASPEQFF
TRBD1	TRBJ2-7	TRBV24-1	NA	TGTGCCACCAGTGATGCCGGGACAGACACCTACGAGCAGTACTTC	CATSDAGTDTYEQYF
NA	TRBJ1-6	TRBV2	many	TGTGCCAGCACCCCGGAGTCTGGGAATTCACCCCTCCACTTT	CASTPESGNSPLHF
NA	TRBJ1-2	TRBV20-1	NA	TGCAGTGCTAGTCAGGGCCTCTTCTATGGCTACACCTTC	CSASQGLFYGYTF
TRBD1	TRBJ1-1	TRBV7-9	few	TGTGCCAGCAGCGGGGACAGGGCCGGCACTGAAGCTTTCTTT	CASSGDRAGTEAFF
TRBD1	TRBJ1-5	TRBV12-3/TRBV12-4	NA	TGTGCCAGCAGTCCTACAGGGGGGGACAAGCCCCAGCATTTT	CASSPTGGDKPQHF
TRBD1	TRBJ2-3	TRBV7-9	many	TGTGCCAGCAGCACCTTTTGGACAGGGGGCACAGATACGCAGTATTTT	CASSTFWTGGTDTQYF
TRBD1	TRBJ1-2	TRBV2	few	TGTGCCAGCAGATCCTTAGGGACAGGAAACTATGGCTACACCTTC	CASRSLGTGNYGYTF
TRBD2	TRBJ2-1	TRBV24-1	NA	TGTGCCACCCGTGTAACCCCGGGACTAGCGGGAGGGCCCTACAATGAGCAGTTCTTC	CATRVTPGLAGGPYNEQFF